These 19 T cell receptor beta chains were sequenced from one sample in a study of beta chain features in type 1 diabetes. Study results and caveats: Type 1 diabetes patients showed a moderate but significant shortening of TCRB CDR3s in all four CD4+ subsets.

Antigen specificity for these receptors is unknown. Since all of the isolated RNA was reverse transcribed, expressed TCRB transcripts were what got sequenced. The repertoire was sequenced with immunoSEQ multiplex PCR; TCRdb's copy has only in-frame clones and lacks some. Altogether some 280,000 clones are present, around an eighth being singletons, with the ten largest covering more than 0.015%. Sequencing was performed on naive CD4+ T cells from blood. The receptor set was obtained from a man aged 25-45 years with type 1 diabetes.

The chain uses TRBV28 and TRBJ2-1; D possibly corresponds to TRBD2 (6 bases). Trimming shortened V by 3 bases and J by 2 bases, and 17 bases separated the two germline ends. Germline CDR1 reads MDHEN; CDR2 reads SYDVKM. This CDR3 spans 17 amino acids. The chain's CDR3 is CASSLMGGRGAYNEQFF. For the CDR3, the DNA is TGTGCCAGCAGTTTGATGGGGGGACGGGGTGCCTACAATGAGCAGTTCTTC.

This clone was detected a few times. V usage is TRBV18 and J usage is TRBJ1-5; TRBD1 aligns across 8 bases. CDR1 and CDR2 from the germline V gene are KGHSH and LQKENI. The J segment lost 5 bases and the V segment lost 1 base, leaving 4 bases of the junction unmatched. The CDR3 sequence is 15 residues long. CDR3 nucleotides: TGTGCCAGCTCACCACAGGGACAGGTCGATCAGCCCCAGCATTTT. Its protein product is CASSPQGQVDQPQHF.

This clone occurred a few times. The chain recombines TRBV7-9 with TRBJ2-6; D unresolved. Germline CDR1 is SEHNR and CDR2 is FQNEAQ (reference sequence). Trimming pared 5 bases from V and 1 base from J, leaving 9 bases between. The CDR3 loop spans 15 amino acids. Here the CDR3 DNA reads TGTGCCAGCAGCCCCCAAATGTCTGGGGCCAACGTCCTGACTTTC. Residues: CASSPQMSGANVLTF.

V is TRBV7-2 and J is TRBJ2-4, with TRBD1 matching over 10 bases. Per the germline V gene, CDR1 is SGHTA and CDR2 is FQGNSA. With V trimmed by 6 bases and J by 2 bases, 4 bases remained unmatched. The length of the CDR3 is 15 residues. In DNA, the CDR3 is TGTGCCAGCAGACGGGACAGGGGTTCCAAAAACATTCAGTACTTC. Amino acid sequence: CASRRDRGSKNIQYF.

The chain links TRBV5-6 to TRBJ2-5; a weak D match, TRBD1 (6 bases). The V and J ends lost 0 bases and 1 base respectively, with 13 bases between them. Germline V gene data show CDR1 as SGHDT and CDR2 as YYEEEE. CDR3 length equals 16 residues. CDR3 residues: CASSLAPTGTQETQYF. The CDR3, as DNA: TGTGCCAGCAGCTTGGCCCCCACAGGGACCCAAGAGACCCAGTACTTC.

This clone turned up a few times. This chain connects TRBV6-6 to TRBJ2-3, with TRBD1 matching 10 bases. The V gene's germline CDR1 is MNHNY and CDR2 SVGAGI (reference sequence). The CDR3 spans 15 residues. The V and J ends lost 6 bases and 3 bases, in that order; junction bases with no gene match: 6. CDR3 bases: TGTGCCAGCAGCAAGGGGACAGGGGTAACAGATACGCAGTATTTT. It codes for CASSKGTGVTDTQYF.

V and J are TRBV7-3 and TRBJ2-3; the D is unclear. The CDR3 totals 13 residues. Germline V lookup: CDR1 SGHTA, CDR2 FQGTGA. The V and J ends lost 5 bases and 3 bases respectively, with 9 bases between them. DNA of the CDR3: TGTGCCAGCAGCCGAGGAGATACAGATACGCAGTATTTT. Translation: CASSRGDTDTQYF. Together with reference TRBV7-3 and TRBJ2-3, the CDR3 gives the full variable domain: GAGVSQTPSNKVTEKGKYVELRCDPISGHTALYWYRQSLGQGPEFLIYFQGTGAADDSGLPNDRFFAVRPEGSVSTLKIQRTERGDSAVYLCASSRGDTDTQYFGPGTRLTVL.

V gene TRBV2 combines with J gene TRBJ1-1; a possible D gene is TRBD1 (6 bases). Germline CDR1 and CDR2: SNHLY and FYNNEI. The CDR3 has 15 residues. V lost 7 bases, J lost 0 bases, and 15 bases lay in between. This CDR3 reads CASINRAALNTEAFF. The CDR3 nucleotides are TGTGCCAGCATAAACAGGGCGGCCTTGAACACTGAAGCTTTCTTT.

In its sample, this clone was seen a few times. The chain joins TRBV7-9 to TRBJ2-7; D gene ambiguous. The CDR3 has 11 amino acids. The ends were cut back, 4 bases at V and 7 bases at J, with 8 bases in the middle. CDR1 is SEHNR and CDR2 is FQNEAQ in the germline V gene (reference sequence). Here the CDR3 reads CASSSVSEQYF. The CDR3 DNA sequence: TGTGCCAGCAGCTCCGTCTCGGAGCAGTACTTC.

The CDR3 reads CSVITGNQPQHF. CDR3 DNA: TGCAGCGTGATTACAGGGAATCAGCCCCAGCATTTT. This chain uses TRBV29-1 with TRBJ1-5; D is possibly TRBD1 (6 bases). This CDR3 region has 12 residues. Trimming took off 6 bases at V and 4 bases at J, with 10 bases between the two ends. Looked up from germline, CDR1 is SQVTM and CDR2 is ANQGSEA. The full variable domain, completed using reference TRBV29-1 and TRBJ1-5, is SAVISQKPSRDICQRGTSLTIQCQVDSQVTMMFWYRQQPGQSLTLIATANQGSEATYESGFVIDKFPISRPNLTFSTLTVSNMSPEDSSIYLCSVITGNQPQHFGDGTRLSIL.

As DNA, the CDR3 is TGTGCCAGCAGTGGGGGGACTCGTGGGTACGAGCAGTACTTC. Residues: CASSGGTRGYEQYF. The rearrangement joins TRBV2 to TRBJ2-7, with D possibly TRBD2 on 6 matching bases. V lost 4 bases and J 4 bases, leaving 14 bases between the germline ends. The CDR3 contains 14 residues. Germline-derived CDR1 and CDR2 are SNHLY and FYNNEI.

This clone was seen more than once but under ten times. Here the CDR3 reads CASTRDREHGYTF. CDR3 nucleotides: TGTGCCAGTACCCGGGACAGGGAACATGGCTACACCTTC. This sequence joins TRBV19 and TRBJ1-2, with 9 bases lining up with TRBD1. Trimming removed 7 bases from V and 6 bases from J; junction bases left unmatched: 6. Germline CDR1 reads LNHDA; CDR2 reads SQIVND (reference sequence). The CDR3 is 13 amino acids.

This clone was counted a few times. The CDR3 coding sequence is TGTGCCAGCAGTCCTACTGGGCTCGGAGCTTTCTTT. Translated: CASSPTGLGAFF. The chain links TRBV28 to TRBJ1-1; D is uncertain. V was trimmed by 5 bases and J by 10 bases, leaving 14 bases between them. CDR1 is MDHEN, CDR2 SYDVKM, per germline. The CDR3 runs to 12 residues.

This clone appeared a few times. The chain has TRBV28 and TRBJ1-2; the D is unclear. Trimming left V 7 bases short and J 1 base short, with 7 bases between. The CDR3 has 12 amino acids. The germline V gene encodes CDR1 MDHEN and CDR2 SYDVKM. The CDR3 nucleotides read TGTGCCAGCACCGGGAATAACTATGGCTACACCTTC. Translation gives CASTGNNYGYTF.

This sequence joins TRBV19 and TRBJ2-6; 9 bases fit TRBD1. The ends lost 7 bases at V and 3 bases at J; junction bases unmatched: 10. Per germline, CDR1 LNHDA and CDR2 SQIVND (reference sequence). The CDR3 covers 17 residues. In DNA form, the CDR3 reads TGTGCCAGTAATAGGGACAGGGATAGAGGTGGGGCCAACGTCCTGACTTTC. Its translation: CASNRDRDRGGANVLTF.

This chain uses TRBV18 with TRBJ2-1, with TRBD2 identical over 8 bases. Germline V gene lookup returns CDR1 KGHSH and CDR2 LQKENI. The V gene end was trimmed by 2 bases and the J gene end by 0 bases; junction bases not matched to a gene: 6. The CDR3 loop spans 17 amino acids. CDR3 in amino acids: CASSPEVAGSSYNEQFF. CDR3 bases: TGTGCCAGCTCACCAGAGGTAGCGGGAAGCTCCTACAATGAGCAGTTCTTC. Full variable domain (remainder filled in from reference TRBV18 and TRBJ2-1): NAGVMQNPRHLVRRRGQEARLRCSPMKGHSHVYWYRQLPEEGLKFMVYLQKENIIDESGMPKERFSAEFPKEGPSILRIQQVVRGDSAAYFCASSPEVAGSSYNEQFFGPGTRLTVL.

The rearrangement uses TRBV11-2 and TRBJ1-5; TRBD1 might be the D (6 bases). Germline lookup yields CDR1 SGHAT and CDR2 FQNNGV. V lost 5 bases to trimming and J lost 5 bases, with 22 bases between them. CDR3 length: 17 residues. The CDR3 bases are TGTGCCAGCAGCAAATTTGGCGGGGGGCGCGGGGATCAGCCCCAGCATTTT. It specifies CASSKFGGGRGDQPQHF.

V is TRBV4-3 and J is TRBJ2-1; D is unclear. V gave up 4 bases and J gave up 9 bases, with 13 bases separating them. The V gene's germline CDR1 is LGHNA and CDR2 YSLEER. The CDR3 consists of 13 residues. The CDR3, as DNA: TGCGCCAGCAGCCGAGATTTTAGTGGTGAGCAGTTCTTC. This gives the protein CASSRDFSGEQFF.

A few counts support this clone. V usage is TRBV6-1 and J usage is TRBJ2-4; no reliable D call. The CDR3 is 12 amino acids. The germline CDR1 and CDR2 sequences are MNHNS and SASEGT. V lost 7 bases and J lost 6, with 10 bases in between. CDR3 in amino acids: CASTEVGNIQYF. In DNA, the CDR3 is TGTGCCAGCACTGAGGTCGGAAACATTCAGTACTTC.